What follows are 2 T cell receptor beta chains derived from one specimen sequenced in a study of tumor and adjacent non-tumor tissue in lung cancer. No cell sorting was done before RNA was extracted from the tissue. The library came from three nested PCR rounds adapted from ARM-PCR protocols. TCRdb reprocessed the multiplex PCR reads via MiXCR and lists one record per CDR3 protein. The sample holds 78,000 or so distinct CDR3 sequences, around 85% seen once. Sequenced material: lung tumor tissue. The receptor source for this set is a woman aged 50 to 60 with non-small cell lung cancer.

Comment on this clonotype: Sequence at one end of the junction differs from germline and may be a read error. The chain uses TRBV12-3 or TRBV12-4 and TRBJ2-7; TRBD1 agrees at 8 bases. The CDR3 sequence is 14 residues long. For the CDR3, the DNA is TGTGTCAGCACCTGGGGACAGGCGGCAAGGGAGCAGTACTTC. It yields the protein CVSTWGQAAREQYF.

Within the sample, this clonotype is medium-sized. The rearrangement links TRBV28 to TRBJ2-1, with 9 positions matching TRBD2. Germline V CDR1 and CDR2: MDHEN, SYDVKM. V trimming: 6 bases; J trimming: 6 bases; junction bases outside the gene matches: 9. The CDR3 covers 15 residues. CDR3 DNA sequence: TGTGCCAGCAGGGGGGGTAGCGGGAGTCTCAATGAGCAGTTCTTC. Its translation: CASRGGSGSLNEQFF.